Presented here are 26 T cell receptor beta chains from one specimen sequenced in a study of radiation and T cells in renal cell carcinoma. Using immunoSEQ multiplex PCR, the repertoire was profiled, and TCRdb retains in-frame clones only, with some absent. Of roughly 120,000 clones listed, approximately 80% are singletons. Regarding time point: baseline pretreatment blood. Indicated treatment: 15 Gy SBRT to primary tumor, nephrectomy 4 weeks later. The sequences come from blood, collected from a patient whose treatment included radiotherapy and nephrectomy. The receptors were gathered from a woman aged 60-75 years with renal cell carcinoma.

V gene TRBV7-2 combines with J gene TRBJ1-4; 10 positions agree with TRBD1. J gave up 8 bases and V 3 bases, and 3 bases lay outside the gene matches. The CDR3 has 14 residues. Germline V gene data show CDR1 as SGHTA and CDR2 as FQGNSA. The CDR3 coding sequence is TGTGCCAGCAGCTTGACAGGGGGCGCGGAAAAACTGTTTTTT. It specifies CASSLTGGAEKLFF. The full variable domain, its missing parts supplied by reference TRBV7-2 and TRBJ1-4, is GAGVSQSPSNKVTEKGKDVELRCDPISGHTALYWYRQSLGQGLEFLIYFQGNSAPDKSGLPSDRFSAERTGGSVSTLTIQRTQQEDSAVYLCASSLTGGAEKLFFGSGTQLSVL.

The J gene is TRBJ1-5, the V gene TRBV7-2; weak D call: TRBD1 (5 bases). V lost 2 bases, J lost 2 bases, and 7 bases lay in between. CDR1 and CDR2 from the germline V gene are SGHTA and FQGNSA. The length of the CDR3 is 14 residues. The CDR3 is CASSLQGGNQPQHF. The CDR3 DNA sequence: TGTGCCAGCAGCTTACAAGGGGGCAATCAGCCCCAGCATTTT.

V is TRBV6-5 and J is TRBJ1-5; D is unresolved. Per germline, CDR1 MNHEY and CDR2 SVGAGI. The CDR3 covers 12 residues. The ends were cut back, 5 bases at V and 5 bases at J, with 7 bases in the middle. The CDR3 nucleotides are TGTGCCAGCAGTGAAAGGTATCAGCCCCAGCATTTT. Translating gives CASSERYQPQHF.

The chain carries TRBV28 and TRBJ2-5; the D gene is possibly TRBD2 (5 bases). Trimming took 4 bases from V and 4 from J, leaving 10 bases between them. This CDR3 has 13 residues. Germline values: CDR1 MDHEN, CDR2 SYDVKM. CDR3 bases: TGTGCCAGCAGTTCTGGGGAGCCAGAGACCCAGTACTTC. It translates to CASSSGEPETQYF.

The chain carries TRBV30 and TRBJ2-3; D call uncertain. With 3 bases removed from V and 4 bases from J, the gap between germline ends came to 8 bases. Germline assignment: CDR1 GTSNPN and CDR2 SVGIG (reference sequence). The CDR3 runs 12 residues. DNA of the CDR3: TGTGCCTGGAGCGCTGGAGCAGATACGCAGTATTTT. Translation gives CAWSAGADTQYF.

V is TRBV18 and J is TRBJ2-5; D unresolved. V lost 1 base, J lost 2 bases, and 8 bases lay in between. The CDR3 has 14 amino acids. Germline V lookup: CDR1 KGHSH, CDR2 LQKENI. As DNA, the CDR3 is TGTGCCAGCTCACCACTCTACAGTCAAGAGACCCAGTACTTC. This sequence encodes CASSPLYSQETQYF.

The chain employs TRBV19 and TRBJ2-2; either TRBD1 or TRBD2 may fit D (5 bases each). Trimming pared 9 bases from V and 3 bases from J, leaving 11 bases between. Per germline, CDR1 LNHDA and CDR2 SQIVND (reference sequence). This CDR3 is 13 amino acids long. The CDR3 protein is CASLRGDTGELFF. The CDR3 DNA follows: TGTGCCAGCTTACGAGGGGACACCGGGGAGCTGTTTTTT.

CDR3 protein: CASSRGLAGDDTGELFF. The CDR3 nucleotides read TGCGCCAGCAGCCGTGGACTAGCGGGAGATGACACCGGGGAGCTGTTTTTT. This chain connects TRBV4-3 to TRBJ2-2, with 13 bases lining up with TRBD2. Trimming cost V 4 bases and J 3 bases; bases outside gene matches: 5. The germline CDR1 and CDR2 sequences are LGHNA and YSLEER. This CDR3 is 17 amino acids long.

The genes are TRBV5-4 and TRBJ2-1; D is ambiguous. The CDR3 has 13 residues. Trimming took off 0 bases at V and 3 bases at J, with 4 bases between the two ends. Germline V gene data show CDR1 as SGHNT and CDR2 as YYREEE (reference sequence). This chain's CDR3 is CASSLDSYNEQFF. CDR3 coding DNA: TGTGCCAGCAGCTTGGACAGCTACAATGAGCAGTTCTTC.

The V gene is TRBV6-1, the J gene TRBJ2-7; 7 positions match TRBD1. Unmatched junction bases numbered 7, after V lost 9 bases and J lost 2 bases. Germline V gene data show CDR1 as MNHNS and CDR2 as SASEGT. The CDR3 covers 13 residues. The DNA for the CDR3 is TGTGCCAGGCCGGGACAGCCGACCTACGAGCAGTACTTC. It specifies CARPGQPTYEQYF.

The V call is TRBV7-2, the J call TRBJ1-5; TRBD1 agrees at 7 bases. J gave up 4 bases and V 4 bases, and 4 bases lay outside the gene matches. This CDR3 has 14 residues. Germline CDR1 and CDR2: SGHTA and FQGNSA. This CDR3 is CASSSWDSNQPQHF. DNA of the CDR3: TGTGCCAGCAGCTCTTGGGACAGTAATCAGCCCCAGCATTTT. Filled out from reference TRBV7-2 and TRBJ1-5, the complete variable domain reads GAGVSQSPSNKVTEKGKDVELRCDPISGHTALYWYRQSLGQGLEFLIYFQGNSAPDKSGLPSDRFSAERTGGSVSTLTIQRTQQEDSAVYLCASSSWDSNQPQHFGDGTRLSIL.

V usage is TRBV7-9 and J usage is TRBJ1-1; D is possibly TRBD1 (5 bases). Looked up from germline, CDR1 is SEHNR and CDR2 is FQNEAQ (reference sequence). The CDR3 covers 14 residues. V dropped 5 bases and J dropped 3 bases, with 13 bases sitting between them. CDR3 sequence: CASSPTREDTEAFF. CDR3 bases: TGTGCCAGCAGCCCCACCAGGGAGGACACTGAAGCTTTCTTT.

The chain recombines TRBV5-1 with TRBJ2-1; either TRBD1 or TRBD2 may fit D (5 bases each). CDR1 is SGHRS, CDR2 YFSETQ, per germline. V lost 5 bases to trimming and J lost 13 bases, with 16 bases between them. The CDR3 sequence is 12 residues long. The CDR3 loop reads CASRLSGTDQFF. The CDR3 nucleotides are TGCGCCAGCAGGCTTTCAGGGACCGATCAGTTCTTC.

V usage is TRBV19 and J usage is TRBJ2-1; D unclear. This CDR3 has 11 residues. Trimming left V 6 bases short and J 9 bases short, with 9 bases between. Germline assignment: CDR1 LNHDA and CDR2 SQIVND (reference sequence). In DNA, the CDR3 is TGTGCCAGTAGCTCCCTAGGTGAGCAGTTCTTC. Its protein product is CASSSLGEQFF.

This clone has only one observation. The chain recombines TRBV2 with TRBJ2-7; no definite D call. This CDR3 comprises 14 residues. Germline loops: CDR1 SNHLY, CDR2 FYNNEI. V lost 7 bases to trimming and J lost 0 bases, with 13 bases between them. CDR3 in amino acids: CASIAHWSSYEQYF. Written as DNA, the CDR3 is TGTGCCAGCATCGCGCACTGGAGCTCCTACGAGCAGTACTTC. Using reference TRBV2 and TRBJ2-7 for the parts outside the CDR3, the full variable domain is EPEVTQTPSHQVTQMGQEVILRCVPISNHLYFYWYRQILGQKVEFLVSFYNNEISEKSEIFDDQFSVERPDGSNFTLKIRSTKLEDSAMYFCASIAHWSSYEQYFGPGTRLTVT.

The chain employs TRBV6-6 and TRBJ1-5, with TRBD1 identical over 8 bases. V shed 6 bases, J shed 5 bases, and the junction held 0 bases outside the gene matches. The CDR3 contains 12 residues. Germline V gene data show CDR1 as MNHNY and CDR2 as SVGAGI (reference sequence). DNA of the CDR3: TGTGCCAGCAGGGACAGGGATCAGCCCCAGCATTTT. Protein product: CASRDRDQPQHF.

The J gene is TRBJ2-3, the V gene TRBV7-6; TRBD1 is a possible D gene (6 bases). V was shortened by 3 bases and J by 3 bases, with 7 bases between the two germline ends. The CDR3 consists of 13 residues. Germline-derived CDR1 and CDR2 are SGHVS and FNYEAQ. In DNA, the CDR3 is TGTGCCAGCAGCTTTACAGGGACAGATACGCAGTATTTT. Translation gives CASSFTGTDTQYF. Full variable domain (remainder filled in from reference TRBV7-6 and TRBJ2-3): GAGVSQSPRYKVTKRGQDVALRCDPISGHVSLYWYRQALGQGPEFLTYFNYEAQQDKSGLPNDRFSAERPEGSISTLTIQRTEQRDSAMYRCASSFTGTDTQYFGPGTRLTVL.

Here the CDR3 DNA reads TGTGCCAGCAATTCGCCCCAGCATTTT. It codes for CASNSPQHF. The V call is TRBV3-1 (or the pseudogene TRBV3-2), the J call TRBJ1-5; D remains unclear. The germline gives CDR1 LGHDT, CDR2 YNNKEL (reference sequence). Trimming stripped 7 bases from V and 9 bases from J, with 4 bases between. The CDR3 loop spans 9 amino acids.

The chain links TRBV6-5 to TRBJ1-5, with 9 bases that match TRBD1. Looked up from germline, CDR1 is MNHEY and CDR2 is SVGAGI. The CDR3 consists of 14 residues. J was trimmed by 3 bases and V by 6 bases; bases with no gene match: 3. CDR3 nucleotide sequence: TGTGCCAGCAGACGGACAGGGGACAATCAGCCCCAGCATTTT. This codes for CASRRTGDNQPQHF.

The CDR3 DNA reads TGTGCCAGCAGCTTATATGGCAGGGGGACTAGCGGGAGAAGTGAGACCCAGTACTTC. Translated, it gives CASSLYGRGTSGRSETQYF. V is TRBV7-9 and J is TRBJ2-5; TRBD2 matches 14 bases. The ends lost 2 bases at V and 5 bases at J; junction bases unmatched: 13. Germline CDR1 and CDR2: SEHNR and FQNEAQ (reference sequence). The CDR3 length is 19 residues.

CDR3 coding DNA: TGTGCCAGTAGGGACTCACGTACCGCAACTAATGAAAAACTGTTTTTT. Protein product: CASRDSRTATNEKLFF. This rearrangement joins TRBV28 to TRBJ1-4, with a possible D match to TRBD1 (5 bases). V gave up 9 bases and J gave up 0 bases, with 17 bases separating them. The CDR3 has 16 residues. Germline V gene sequence: CDR1 MDHEN, CDR2 SYDVKM.

The V call is TRBV27, the J call TRBJ1-5, with D possibly matching TRBD1 (6 bases). The germline V and J ends were trimmed by 6 bases and 2 bases, with 20 bases remaining between them. Germline values: CDR1 MNHEY, CDR2 SMNVEV (reference sequence). This CDR3 is built from 17 residues. CDR3 loop: CASSPAGSGVGNQPQHF. CDR3 bases: TGTGCCAGCAGCCCCGCGGGTTCAGGGGTCGGCAATCAGCCCCAGCATTTT.

V is TRBV4-1 and J is TRBJ2-1; D remains ambiguous. Germline V lookup: CDR1 MGHRA, CDR2 YSYEKL. The CDR3 spans 16 residues. V was trimmed by 0 bases and J by 2 bases, leaving 11 bases between them. The CDR3 spells CASSQDLTYAYNEQFF. The CDR3 bases are TGCGCCAGCAGCCAAGATTTGACTTATGCCTACAATGAGCAGTTCTTC.

This chain links TRBV11-3 with TRBJ2-7, with a possible D match to TRBD2 (8 bases). Trimming stripped 5 bases from V and 5 bases from J, with 19 bases between. Germline CDR1 SGHNT, CDR2 YENEEA. The CDR3 is made up of 15 amino acids. The CDR3 bases are TGTGCCAGCAGCCCCAGCGGGAGACAGGGCCACGAGCAGTACTTC. Translated: CASSPSGRQGHEQYF.

The chain recombines TRBV11-3 with TRBJ2-7, with D possibly matching TRBD2 (6 bases). This CDR3 comprises 15 residues. CDR1 is SGHNT, CDR2 YENEEA, per germline. Trimming pared 5 bases from V and 6 bases from J, leaving 20 bases between. The CDR3 spells CASSPGVGLGSEQYF. CDR3 bases: TGTGCCAGCAGCCCGGGGGTGGGGCTGGGGTCCGAGCAGTACTTC.

V usage is TRBV28 and J usage is TRBJ2-7; 11 positions agree with TRBD2. After removal of 4 bases from V and 0 bases from J, the junction contained 2 bases not matched to a gene. This CDR3 contains 15 residues. Germline V gene sequence: CDR1 MDHEN, CDR2 SYDVKM. The CDR3 DNA is TGTGCCAGCAGTTACCTAGCGGGAGGCTCCTACGAGCAGTACTTC. It is translated as CASSYLAGGSYEQYF.